The rows below give T cell receptor beta chains drawn from one sample of a study of T cell changes during pregnancy in multiple sclerosis. Repertoires were generated with immunoSEQ multiplex PCR, while TCRdb's copy carries only in-frame clones and drops some. The sample lists 35,000 to 45,000 clones; 93% were seen once. The source material was CD4+ T cells from peripheral blood mononuclear cells, sampled in the first trimester of pregnancy. The receptors were sampled from a female donor with multiple sclerosis, enrolled in a pregnancy study. The CDR3 runs from the conserved cysteine through the conserved F or W. The order of the fields is clone size, J gene, D gene, V gene, CDR3 DNA, CDR3 protein. A D gene is named only where the DNA matches it firmly. Only part of the rows carry a size: once, few, many, or a class if the clone is expanded.

. TRBJ1-4 . TRBV30 TGTGCCTGGAATAAACGGAGAAATGAAAAACTGTTTTTT CAWNKRRNEKLFF
. TRBJ1-1 TRBD1 TRBV7-2 TGTGCCAGCAGCTCCCTAGGGGGGACAGGGTGGAACACTGAAGCTTTCTTT CASSSLGGTGWNTEAFF
. TRBJ2-7 . TRBV21-1 TGTGCCAGCAGCAAAGGCCTAGCGGGGACTTACGAGCAGTACTTC CASSKGLAGTYEQYF
. TRBJ1-5 TRBD1 TRBV7-2 TGTGCCAGCAGCTTATGGGGACAGGTCAATCAGCCCCAGCATTTT CASSLWGQVNQPQHF
. TRBJ1-3 . TRBV5-5 TGTGCCAGCAGCTTGGGACAGTTGGGAAACACCATATATTTT CASSLGQLGNTIYF
. TRBJ1-1 . TRBV11-3 TGTGCCAGCAGCTTAGATGGGGGCAGGGACACTGAAGCTTTCTTT CASSLDGGRDTEAFF
. TRBJ2-5 . TRBV28 TGTGCCAGCAGACCGGGCGGGGAGACCCAGTACTTC CASRPGGETQYF
few TRBJ1-2 . TRBV19 TGTGCCAGTCTACGGGGCCAGGGGAATGGCTACACCTTC CASLRGQGNGYTF
. TRBJ2-5 . TRBV28 TGTGCCAGCAGTAAGGCCCAGGGAGGTCTTGGTGCGGGGACCCAGTACTTC CASSKAQGGLGAGTQYF
. TRBJ2-3 . TRBV27 TGTGCCAGCCAGGACACTAGCACAGATACGCAGTATTTT CASQDTSTDTQYF
. TRBJ1-4 TRBD1 TRBV2 TGTGCCAGCAATGTTAAGGGGACAGCCGGAGAAAAACTGTTTTTT CASNVKGTAGEKLFF
. TRBJ2-3 TRBD1 TRBV18 TGTGCCAGCTCACTGAGGACAGGGATGAGTGATACGCAGTATTTT CASSLRTGMSDTQYF
. TRBJ2-3 TRBD2 TRBV29-1 TGCAGCGTTACGACTAGCGGCACAGATACGCAGTATTTT CSVTTSGTDTQYF
. TRBJ1-4 . TRBV27 TGTGCCAGCAGATCGTCCTGGGGAGATGCGTTTTTT CASRSSWGDAFF
. TRBJ2-1 TRBD2 TRBV7-2 TGTGCCAGCAGCTCCTCTAGCGGGGGGTCAAACCCTGAGCAGTTCTTC CASSSSSGGSNPEQFF
once TRBJ2-1 . TRBV2 TGTGCCAGCAGGGACAACAATGAGCAGTTCTTC CASRDNNEQFF
. TRBJ2-2 . TRBV5-5 TGTGCCAGCAGCTTGGCCTTAGTCGTCGGGGTTAACACCGGGGAGCTGTTTTTT CASSLALVVGVNTGELFF
. TRBJ1-2 TRBD1 TRBV5-1 TGCGCCAGCAGCTTGAACGCAGGGGGCGCGGGGTTATATACCTACACCTTC CASSLNAGGAGLYTYTF
. TRBJ1-2 TRBD1 TRBV6-5 TGTGCCAGCAGCCGGAACCGGGACAGGCCCTATGGCTACACCTTC CASSRNRDRPYGYTF
. TRBJ2-1 TRBD1 TRBV4-1 TGCGCCAGCAGCCAATCGTCCGGGACAGGGGTTCAGAATGAGCAGTTCTTC CASSQSSGTGVQNEQFF
. TRBJ1-2 . TRBV6-1 TGTGCCAGCAGTGCCGAATACAGGGTTCCCCTTTTCTATTCCTATGGCTACACCTTC CASSAEYRVPLFYSYGYTF
. TRBJ2-7 TRBD1 TRBV30 TGTGCCTGGTCACAGGGGGCAGTGGAGCAGTACTTC CAWSQGAVEQYF
. TRBJ2-5 TRBD2 TRBV5-1 TGCGCCAGCAGGACGCTAGCGGGGCCTCAAGAGACCCAGTACTTC CASRTLAGPQETQYF
. TRBJ1-1 . TRBV18 TGTGCCAGCTCACCTCCGGCGGGGAAGAACACTGAAGCTTTCTTT CASSPPAGKNTEAFF
. TRBJ2-7 . TRBV11-2 TGTGCCAGCAGCTTAGATATAGTCCACGAGCAGTACTTC CASSLDIVHEQYF
. TRBJ2-1 TRBD2 TRBV30 TGTGCCCCCTGGACTAGCGGGGGGTCAAATGAGCAGTTCTTC CAPWTSGGSNEQFF
. TRBJ1-1 . TRBV7-2 TGTGCCAGCAGCTTAAGCCTACTGAACACTGAAGCTTTCTTT CASSLSLLNTEAFF
. TRBJ1-4 TRBD1 TRBV2 TGTGCCAGCAGGGGACAGGGGGTGACTAATGAAAAACTGTTTTTT CASRGQGVTNEKLFF
. TRBJ2-5 . TRBV18 TGTGCCAGCTCACCTCGCAGGGAGACCCAGTACTTC CASSPRRETQYF
. TRBJ1-1 TRBD1 TRBV5-1 TGCGCCAGCAGCTCCGGGACAGCGAACACTGAAGCTTTCTTT CASSSGTANTEAFF
. TRBJ1-1 . TRBV5-1 TGCGCCAGCAGCTCGTTAGGCGAGGGCACTGAAGCTTTCTTT CASSSLGEGTEAFF
. TRBJ1-5 . TRBV28 TGTGCCAGCAGTCCCCCAGTAAGGAGGAGCAATCAGCCCCAGCATTTT CASSPPVRRSNQPQHF
. TRBJ1-5 . TRBV7-9 TGTGCCAGCAGCTTAGGAGGGAACAATCAGCCCCAGCATTTT CASSLGGNNQPQHF
. TRBJ2-2 . TRBV29-1 TGCAGCGTTGAAGAAGAGGAGGGAATCGCCGGGGAGCTGTTTTTT CSVEEEEGIAGELFF
. TRBJ2-7 TRBD1 TRBV10-3 TGTGCCATCAGGACCACGCAGGGGGACACCTACGAGCAGTACTTC CAIRTTQGDTYEQYF
. TRBJ2-5 . TRBV29-1 TGCAGCGTTGCCGGAGTTGGAGAGACCCAGTACTTC CSVAGVGETQYF